A selection of T cell receptor beta chains follows, all from one sample in a study of control samples from healthy donors and cancer patients. TCRdb's table, derived via immunoSEQ multiplex PCR, lists solely in-frame clones and lacks some. The profile shows around 90,000 clones, around nine tenths of them singletons. Sequenced: blood. The receptors were sampled from a man aged 25 to 40 in good health. CDR3s include the opening cysteine and the closing phenylalanine or tryptophan. A D gene is named only where the DNA matches it firmly. Expanded clones are given a class, and other clones once, few, many or no size at all.

j_call | clone_size | d_call | v_call | cdr3_aa | cdr3_nt
TRBJ2-2 | many | - | TRBV6-5 | CASSYPSYTGELFF | TGTGCCAGCAGTTACCCCTCTTACACCGGGGAGCTGTTTTTT
TRBJ2-3 | - | - | TRBV27 | CASSFIPIDTQYF | TGTGCCAGCAGTTTTATTCCCATTGATACGCAGTATTTT
TRBJ1-3 | once | - | TRBV19 | CASSIPEGRTSGNTIYF | TGTGCCAGTAGTATACCGGAGGGACGCACCTCTGGAAACACCATATATTTT
TRBJ1-6 | - | - | TRBV21-1 | CASISAGGPNSPLHF | TGTGCCAGCATCTCAGCGGGGGGCCCTAATTCACCCCTCCACTTT
TRBJ1-4 | - | TRBD1 | TRBV5-1 | CASSSRTGSGATNEKLFF | TGCGCCAGCAGCTCTCGGACAGGTTCAGGGGCAACTAATGAAAAACTGTTTTTT
TRBJ2-1 | - | - | TRBV7-9 | CASIGKRQNEQFF | TGTGCCAGCATAGGGAAAAGGCAGAATGAGCAGTTCTTC
TRBJ1-3 | - | - | TRBV14 | CASSPRTWSTIYF | TGTGCCAGCAGCCCGCGGACCTGGAGTACCATATATTTT
TRBJ2-3 | once | TRBD2 | TRBV5-1 | CASSLVAAGASTDTQYF | TGCGCCAGCAGCTTGGTCGCGGCGGGAGCTAGCACAGATACGCAGTATTTT
TRBJ2-3 | - | - | TRBV7-9 | CASSRKSPSTDTQYF | TGTGCCAGCAGCCGAAAATCCCCTAGCACAGATACGCAGTATTTT
TRBJ1-6 | - | TRBD1 | TRBV6-5 | CASSLQGLVNSPLHF | TGTGCCAGCAGTTTACAGGGGCTCGTGAATTCACCCCTCCACTTT
TRBJ2-7 | once | - | TRBV28 | CASSLTGGSGEQYF | TGTGCCAGCAGTTTGACTGGGGGTAGTGGCGAGCAGTACTTC
TRBJ2-6 | - | TRBD2 | TRBV6-1 | CASSARSGVLSGANVLTF | TGTGCCAGCAGTGCCCGTAGCGGGGTCTTGTCTGGGGCCAACGTCCTGACTTTC
TRBJ2-2 | - | - | TRBV11-3 | CASSRTGTTGELFF | TGTGCCAGCAGCCGAACAGGGACCACCGGGGAGCTGTTTTTT
TRBJ1-6 | - | TRBD1 | TRBV10-2 | CASSSGTGGSPLHF | TGCGCCAGCTCCTCCGGGACAGGGGGATCACCCCTCCACTTT
TRBJ2-1 | - | - | TRBV18 | CASSVDNEQFF | TGTGCCAGCTCCGTCGACAATGAGCAGTTCTTC
TRBJ2-1 | once | TRBD1 | TRBV15 | CATSRYRDRGGEQFF | TGTGCCACCAGCAGATACCGGGACAGGGGCGGTGAGCAGTTCTTC
TRBJ2-5 | once | - | TRBV24-1 | CATSEGGTGQETQYF | TGTGCCACCAGTGAAGGAGGGACGGGCCAAGAGACCCAGTACTTC
TRBJ2-2 | - | - | TRBV9 | CASSVVGLGTGELFF | TGTGCCAGCAGCGTAGTGGGCCTGGGAACCGGGGAGCTGTTTTTT
TRBJ1-1 | - | - | TRBV14 | CASSQRMNTEAFF | TGTGCCAGCAGCCAACGCATGAACACTGAAGCTTTCTTT
TRBJ1-4 | - | - | TRBV6-5 | CASSSDRRRNEKLFF | TGTGCCAGCAGCTCCGACCGTAGGAGGAATGAAAAACTGTTTTTT
TRBJ2-5 | - | - | TRBV9 | CASSPRGSAGGLGGGETQYF | TGTGCCAGCAGCCCGCGGGGGTCGGCAGGGGGCCTGGGGGGGGGAGAGACCCAGTACTTC
TRBJ2-1 | - | - | TRBV6-5 | CASSYRANNEQFF | TGTGCCAGCAGTTACAGGGCCAACAATGAGCAGTTCTTC
TRBJ1-5 | - | - | TRBV6-1 | CATRHGNQPQHF | TGTGCCACCAGGCATGGCAATCAGCCCCAGCATTTT
TRBJ1-1 | once | TRBD1 | TRBV29-1 | CSGRTGGKGTEAFF | TGCAGCGGACGGACAGGGGGGAAGGGGACTGAAGCTTTCTTT
TRBJ2-5 | - | - | TRBV24-1 | CATSVSETQYF | TGTGCCACCAGTGTATCAGAGACCCAGTACTTC
TRBJ2-6 | - | TRBD2 | TRBV27 | CASSIIPTAGGANVLTF | TGTGCCAGCAGTATTATCCCCACAGCGGGGGGGGCCAACGTCCTGACTTTC
TRBJ1-6 | - | TRBD1 | TRBV30 | CAWSVQGNSPLHF | TGTGCCTGGAGTGTACAGGGGAATTCACCCCTCCACTTT
TRBJ1-3 | - | - | TRBV2 | CASREQSYSGNTIYF | TGTGCCAGCAGGGAACAGTCGTACTCTGGAAACACCATATATTTT
TRBJ1-2 | - | - | TRBV24-1 | CATSDAKEGKNGYTF | TGTGCCACCAGTGATGCCAAGGAAGGGAAGAATGGCTACACCTTC
TRBJ2-3 | once | TRBD1 | TRBV6-1 | CASSERTGGTDTQYF | TGTGCCAGCAGTGAAAGGACAGGGGGGACAGATACGCAGTATTTT
TRBJ1-4 | - | - | TRBV7-9 | CASSSTLGSTNEKLFF | TGTGCCAGCAGCTCTACTTTAGGATCAACTAATGAAAAACTGTTTTTT
TRBJ2-2 | - | TRBD1 | TRBV27 | CASSPSRGRLVGGELFF | TGTGCCAGCAGCCCTAGCAGGGGGCGCTTAGTCGGCGGGGAGCTGTTTTTT
TRBJ1-1 | once | - | TRBV28 | CATTNLVTEAFF | TGTGCCACAACGAACTTGGTGACTGAAGCTTTCTTT
TRBJ2-1 | - | - | TRBV4-1 | CASSLALYNEQFF | TGCGCCAGCAGCCTTGCTCTGTACAATGAGCAGTTCTTC
TRBJ1-2 | - | TRBD1 | TRBV3-1/TRBV3-2 | CASSQGGTGRGYTF | TGTGCCAGCAGCCAAGGCGGGACAGGGAGGGGCTACACCTTC
TRBJ1-2 | - | - | TRBV6-5 | CASSRNYGYTF | TGTGCCAGCAGCCGAAACTATGGCTACACCTTC
TRBJ1-2 | - | - | TRBV7-8 | CASSLWGGHYGYTF | TGTGCCAGCAGCTTATGGGGAGGGCACTATGGCTACACCTTC
TRBJ1-4 | - | - | TRBV2 | CASSTGSEEKLFF | TGTGCCAGCAGTACAGGGAGCGAAGAAAAACTGTTTTTT
TRBJ2-5 | - | TRBD2 | TRBV4-2 | CASSQEPSGGVETQYF | TGTGCCAGCAGCCAAGAGCCTAGCGGGGGGGTAGAGACCCAGTACTTC
TRBJ2-3 | - | - | TRBV29-1 | CSVGSGRSTDTQYF | TGCAGCGTTGGTTCGGGCAGGAGCACAGATACGCAGTATTTT
TRBJ1-1 | - | TRBD1 | TRBV11-2 | CASSSLYTGGGTEAFF | TGTGCCAGCAGCTCTTTGTATACAGGGGGGGGGACTGAAGCTTTCTTT
TRBJ1-4 | - | - | TRBV6-1 | CASSEIGKLGDEEKLFF | TGTGCCAGCAGTGAAATTGGGAAGTTGGGGGATGAAGAAAAACTGTTTTTT
TRBJ1-6 | few | - | TRBV23-1 | CASLDWVSGSPLHF | TGCGCCAGCCTCGATTGGGTATCAGGTTCACCCCTCCACTTT
TRBJ1-1 | - | TRBD1 | TRBV5-6 | CASSFRWDSTEAFF | TGTGCCAGCAGCTTTCGTTGGGACAGCACTGAAGCTTTCTTT
TRBJ1-1 | - | - | TRBV5-1 | CASSFNWNTEAFF | TGCGCCAGCAGTTTCAACTGGAACACTGAAGCTTTCTTT
TRBJ1-5 | few | TRBD1 | TRBV19 | CASSIEGGTGGGRNQPQHF | TGTGCCAGTAGTATAGAAGGGGGGACAGGGGGGGGGCGGAATCAGCCCCAGCATTTT
TRBJ2-2 | once | - | TRBV19 | CASSIRETGELFF | TGTGCCAGTAGTATCAGGGAAACCGGGGAGCTGTTTTTT
TRBJ2-5 | - | - | TRBV18 | CASSLPSLSETQYF | TGTGCCAGCTCACTCCCATCTCTTTCGGAGACCCAGTACTTC
TRBJ1-1 | - | - | TRBV12-3/TRBV12-4 | CASSPTGFEAFF | TGTGCCAGCAGCCCCACAGGTTTTGAAGCTTTCTTT
TRBJ1-2 | once | TRBD1 | TRBV6-5 | CASRRKGQDYGYTF | TGTGCCAGCAGACGGAAAGGACAGGACTATGGCTACACCTTC
TRBJ2-7 | - | TRBD1 | TRBV3-1/TRBV3-2 | CASSPGTGAYEQYF | TGTGCCAGCAGCCCCGGGACAGGGGCCTACGAGCAGTACTTC
TRBJ1-1 | - | TRBD1 | TRBV30 | CAWGVDRGTEAFF | TGTGCCTGGGGGGTGGACAGGGGAACTGAAGCTTTCTTT
TRBJ2-3 | - | TRBD2 | TRBV10-3 | CAISENAGVTDTQYF | TGTGCCATCAGTGAAAATGCGGGGGTCACAGATACGCAGTATTTT